The TCR beta chain under discussion was sequenced for a study of T cell responses to AZD1222 COVID-19 vaccine. Germline values: CDR1 SGHAT, CDR2 FQNNGV. V was cut by 0 bases and J by 14 bases, with 13 bases left in between. The CDR3 consists of 12 residues. Profiling relied on immunoSEQ multiplex PCR, and the TCRdb table lists in-frame clones only, not all of them. The sample includes some 61,000 clones, roughly 90% seen only once; the top ten take 15% to 20%. This receptor was taken from an adult in good health. The chain uses TRBV11-2 and TRBJ1-2; a possible D gene is TRBD1 (6 bases). The sample here was peripheral blood, taken on day 0 of AZD1222 vaccination. CDR3 residues: CASSLEAGGWTF. CDR3 DNA sequence: TGTGCCAGCAGCTTAGAGGCGGGGGGCTGGACCTTC.